Listed below are T cell receptor beta chains from one sample, sequenced in a study of cytomegalovirus exposure and HLA in healthy donors. The repertoire was sequenced with immunoSEQ multiplex PCR; TCRdb's copy has only in-frame clones and lacks some. In the table there are tens of thousands of clones, under 80% of which are singletons. The specimen sequenced was PBMCs. The receptor set was obtained from a man in his thirties or forties in good health and CMV-seropositive. Each CDR3 is given with its conserved first and last residue. A D gene is named only where the DNA matches it firmly.

TRBV5-6	-	TRBJ2-7	17	CASSPPPFVRGPYEQYF
TRBV4-3	TRBD1	TRBJ1-2	17	CASSQEGTGGVSRGYTF
TRBV4-2	-	TRBJ1-1	14	CASSQQERNTEAFF
TRBV27	TRBD2	TRBJ2-1	14	CASSLSGRGNEQFF
TRBV21-1	-	TRBJ2-7	14	CASSKARGPYEQYF
TRBV6-5	TRBD1	TRBJ2-1	15	CASGLRGLRDNEQFF
TRBV7-2	-	TRBJ2-1	18	CASSLPFGGDPSYNEQFF
TRBV30	-	TRBJ2-1	14	CAWLSRSSYNEQFF
TRBV25-1	-	TRBJ2-3	15	CASSEYEGWINTQYF
TRBV30	-	TRBJ1-5	13	CAWNPRGNQPQHF
TRBV7-7	TRBD1	TRBJ2-3	14	CASSLTGQADTQYF
TRBV5-1	-	TRBJ2-5	16	CASSYPNKTGRETQYF
TRBV5-8	TRBD2	TRBJ2-5	17	CASSLGGLAGPQETQYF
TRBV5-6	-	TRBJ1-6	16	CASSLLSQERDSPLHF
TRBV30	-	TRBJ2-7	15	CAWSVLRTEQYEQYF
TRBV28	TRBD1	TRBJ2-7	15	CASSRPGQGSYEQYF
TRBV6-6	-	TRBJ1-6	11	CATNGNSPLHF